One sample yielded the 32 T cell receptor beta chains listed below, sequenced in a study of T cell changes during pregnancy in multiple sclerosis. The repertoire was sequenced with immunoSEQ multiplex PCR; TCRdb's copy has only in-frame clones and lacks some. The sample comprises more than 65,000 clones, 91% of which are singletons, and 2.3% rests with the top ten. This specimen consisted of peripheral blood, obtained in the first trimester of pregnancy. These receptors all stem from a female donor with multiple sclerosis, enrolled in a pregnancy study.

The chain couples TRBV6-6 to TRBJ2-1; D is ambiguous. Germline V lookup: CDR1 MNHNY, CDR2 SVGAGI (reference sequence). CDR3 length: 13 residues. Trimming cost V 4 bases and J 4 bases, with 8 bases left between them. CDR3 protein: CASSSTSYNEQFF. CDR3 DNA sequence: TGTGCCAGCAGTTCCACAAGTTACAATGAGCAGTTCTTC.

The chain carries TRBV28 and TRBJ1-4; 9 bases are a match to TRBD1. The V gene's germline CDR1 is MDHEN and CDR2 SYDVKM. The junction had 4 bases not matched to a gene; V was cut back by 5 bases and J by 6 bases. The CDR3 runs to 14 residues. CDR3 residues: CASSTTGGDEKLFF. The CDR3 DNA reads TGTGCCAGCAGTACGACAGGGGGTGATGAAAAACTGTTTTTT.

The J gene is TRBJ2-3, the V gene TRBV5-1; D is uncertain. Germline CDR1 reads SGHRS; CDR2 reads YFSETQ. V was shortened by 0 bases and J by 4 bases, with 9 bases between the two germline ends. The CDR3 spans 14 residues. The CDR3 region is CASSLAVEPDTQYF. In DNA, the CDR3 is TGCGCCAGCAGCTTGGCCGTTGAGCCAGATACGCAGTATTTT.

This sequence joins TRBV7-2 and TRBJ2-7; the match to TRBD2 covers 10 bases. Germline V gives CDR1 SGHTA, CDR2 FQGNSA. The CDR3 is made up of 17 amino acids. Trimming removed 1 base from V and 2 bases from J; junction bases left unmatched: 8. The CDR3 loop is CASSLVSGRGLTYEQYF. The CDR3 nucleotides read TGTGCCAGCAGCTTAGTGAGCGGGAGGGGCCTCACCTACGAGCAGTACTTC.

The chain recombines TRBV27 with TRBJ1-1; 8 bases map to TRBD1. J lost 3 bases, V lost 1 base, and 10 bases had no gene match. CDR1 and CDR2 (germline): MNHEY, SMNVEV (reference sequence). CDR3 length: 17 residues. CDR3 sequence: CASSLFGRGQFYTEAFF. CDR3 DNA: TGTGCCAGCAGTTTATTTGGCAGGGGGCAGTTTTACACTGAAGCTTTCTTT.

V usage is TRBV19 and J usage is TRBJ2-3, with D perhaps TRBD2 (5 bases). The ends were cut back, 5 bases at V and 1 base at J, with 10 bases in the middle. This CDR3 spans 14 amino acids. Germline CDR1 LNHDA, CDR2 SQIVND (reference sequence). The CDR3 reads CASSAVGGTDTQYF. The CDR3 bases are TGTGCCAGTAGTGCAGTCGGGGGCACAGATACGCAGTATTTT.

The gene calls are TRBV4-1 and TRBJ1-6; 7 bases map to TRBD1. Germline CDR1 is MGHRA and CDR2 is YSYEKL. This CDR3 has 15 residues. Germline trimming cut 2 bases from V and 2 bases from J; bases unmatched to any gene: 0. In nucleotides, the CDR3 is TGCGCCAGCAGCCAACAGGGGGCCTATAATTCACCCCTCCACTTT. Residues: CASSQQGAYNSPLHF.

The chain carries TRBV5-1 and TRBJ2-7; maybe TRBD2 (8 bases). Trimming shortened V by 4 bases and J by 7 bases, and 24 bases separated the two germline ends. Germline V CDR1 and CDR2: SGHRS, YFSETQ. The length of the CDR3 is 16 residues. CDR3 DNA sequence: TGCGCCAGCAGCCGACAGGGTAATAGCGGGAAGGGAGAGCAGTACTTC. The encoded protein is CASSRQGNSGKGEQYF.

This clone was counted a single time. The chain carries TRBV28 and TRBJ2-3; TRBD2 matches at 8 bases. Germline CDR1 MDHEN, CDR2 SYDVKM. Trimming took 6 bases from V and 1 from J; bases not matched to a gene: 3. CDR3 length: 14 amino acids. The CDR3 loop is CASRLSGGTDTQYF. The DNA of the CDR3 is TGTGCCAGCAGACTTAGCGGGGGCACAGATACGCAGTATTTT.

V and J are TRBV6-1 and TRBJ2-7, with D possibly being TRBD1 (6 bases). V dropped 9 bases and J dropped 4 bases, with 16 bases sitting between them. Germline assignment: CDR1 MNHNS and CDR2 SASEGT. This CDR3 contains 13 residues. DNA for the CDR3: TGTGCCAGTCGGACAGCGCCAGTGTACGAGCAGTACTTC. Its translation is CASRTAPVYEQYF.

The chain recombines TRBV7-9 with TRBJ1-1; D perhaps matches TRBD1 (5 bases). The CDR3 has 13 amino acids. Trimming removed 1 base from V and 5 bases from J, with 8 bases in between. The germline CDR1 and CDR2 sequences are SEHNR and FQNEAQ (reference sequence). This CDR3 is CASSLEGWTEAFF. CDR3 coding DNA: TGTGCCAGCAGCTTAGAGGGGTGGACTGAAGCTTTCTTT.

The rearrangement uses TRBV5-1 and TRBJ2-3, with a tentative D call TRBD2 (6 bases). The germline V and J ends were trimmed by 0 bases and 2 bases, with 13 bases remaining between them. Per the germline V gene, CDR1 is SGHRS and CDR2 is YFSETQ. The CDR3 contains 16 residues. The CDR3 is CASSLEGRRDTDTQYF. CDR3 nucleotide sequence: TGCGCCAGCAGCTTGGAAGGGAGGAGGGACACAGATACGCAGTATTTT. The full variable domain, rest sourced from reference TRBV5-1 and TRBJ2-3, is KAGVTQTPRYLIKTRGQQVTLSCSPISGHRSVSWYQQTPGQGLQFLFEYFSETQRNKGNFPGRFSGRQFSNSRSEMNVSTLELGDSALYLCASSLEGRRDTDTQYFGPGTRLTVL.

The chain recombines TRBV28 with TRBJ2-1; 10 nucleotides line up with TRBD1. This CDR3 region has 17 residues. The germline V gene has CDR1 MDHEN and CDR2 SYDVKM. Trimming took 3 bases from V and 7 from J; bases not matched to a gene: 12. CDR3 DNA sequence: TGTGCCAGCAGTTTGGTTATGGGACAGGGGAATGGGAATGAGCAGTTCTTC. It translates to CASSLVMGQGNGNEQFF.

The V gene is TRBV30, the J gene TRBJ2-3; 10 bases line up with TRBD2. Germline loops: CDR1 GTSNPN, CDR2 SVGIG (reference sequence). Germline trimming cut 5 bases from V and 2 bases from J; bases unmatched to any gene: 13. The CDR3 length is 17 residues. The CDR3 DNA reads as TGTGCCTGGTCTAGCGGGAGTCCCCGGAGGACCACAGATACGCAGTATTTT. Amino acid sequence: CAWSSGSPRRTTDTQYF.

The chain uses TRBV9 and TRBJ1-4; D unresolved. CDR1 is SGDLS and CDR2 is YYNGEE in the germline V gene. Between the trimmed V and J ends, which lost 3 bases and 0 bases, there was a span of 6 bases. The CDR3 has 14 amino acids. CDR3: CASSELATNEKLFF. The DNA of the CDR3 is TGTGCCAGCAGCGAACTAGCAACTAATGAAAAACTGTTTTTT. The whole variable domain, filled in from reference TRBV9 and TRBJ1-4, reads DSGVTQTPKHLITATGQRVTLRCSPRSGDLSVYWYQQSLDQGLQFLIQYYNGEERAKGNILERFSAQQFPDLHSELNLSSLELGDSALYFCASSELATNEKLFFGSGTQLSVL.

The rearrangement uses TRBV4-1 and TRBJ2-3; tentatively, D is TRBD1 (5 bases). CDR1 and CDR2 from the germline V gene are MGHRA and YSYEKL. V was clipped by 0 bases and J by 1 base, with 11 bases between them. The CDR3 runs to 16 residues. The CDR3 DNA is TGCGCCAGCAGCCAAGATTATACAGGACGCACAGATACGCAGTATTTT. Protein product: CASSQDYTGRTDTQYF.

This chain uses TRBV11-3 with TRBJ2-2; 10 nucleotides line up with TRBD2. The V gene end was trimmed by 5 bases and the J gene end by 0 bases; junction bases not matched to a gene: 9. Germline assignment: CDR1 SGHNT and CDR2 YENEEA. The CDR3 is 18 residues long. CDR3 region: CASSPGVAGGSNTGELFF. The CDR3 bases are TGTGCCAGCAGCCCTGGAGTAGCGGGGGGCTCGAACACCGGGGAGCTGTTTTTT.

The CDR3 DNA sequence: TGTGCCAGCAGTTACTCGGTCTCAGGGAAAGAGACCCAGTACTTC. Protein sequence: CASSYSVSGKETQYF. This chain joins TRBV6-6 and TRBJ2-5, with a possible D match to TRBD1 (5 bases). The V gene's germline CDR1 is MNHNY and CDR2 SVGAGI (reference sequence). The CDR3 extends over 15 amino acids. V dropped 0 bases and J dropped 3 bases, with 11 bases sitting between them.

This chain connects TRBV5-1 to TRBJ2-7; 9 bases line up with TRBD1. J gave up 7 bases and V 4 bases, and 9 bases lay outside the gene matches. The CDR3 is made up of 14 amino acids. Germline V CDR1 and CDR2: SGHRS, YFSETQ. The CDR3 here is CASSKGTGPGEQYF. The CDR3 region has the DNA TGCGCCAGCAGCAAGGGGACAGGGCCGGGGGAGCAGTACTTC. Supplemented by reference TRBV5-1 and TRBJ2-7, the full variable domain reads KAGVTQTPRYLIKTRGQQVTLSCSPISGHRSVSWYQQTPGQGLQFLFEYFSETQRNKGNFPGRFSGRQFSNSRSEMNVSTLELGDSALYLCASSKGTGPGEQYFGPGTRLTVT.

A single count supports this clone. The chain employs TRBV5-4 and TRBJ2-7; a weak D match, TRBD1 (6 bases). This CDR3 region has 15 residues. CDR1 is SGHNT and CDR2 is YYREEE in the germline V gene (reference sequence). V lost 2 bases to trimming and J lost 2 bases, with 14 bases between them. The CDR3 is CASSLSGQSTYEQYF. CDR3 coding DNA: TGTGCCAGCAGCTTATCTGGACAGTCCACCTACGAGCAGTACTTC.

This rearrangement joins TRBV6-4 to TRBJ2-2; weak D call: TRBD1 (7 bases). The CDR3 loop spans 15 amino acids. Trimming left V 3 bases short and J 4 bases short, with 12 bases between. From germline, CDR1 is MRHNA and CDR2 SNTAGT. The CDR3 protein is CASSEAGGSTGELFF. CDR3 DNA: TGTGCCAGCAGTGAGGCAGGGGGGAGCACCGGGGAGCTGTTTTTT.

This clone was counted once. The rearrangement joins TRBV9 to TRBJ1-2; D gene ambiguous. This CDR3 has 18 residues. Per the germline V gene, CDR1 is SGDLS and CDR2 is YYNGEE. V was pared by 0 bases and J by 5 bases, with 23 bases between. The CDR3 spells CASSVGTWPQVAEYGYTF. CDR3 DNA sequence: TGTGCCAGCAGCGTAGGAACTTGGCCTCAGGTGGCCGAGTATGGCTACACCTTC.

The V and J genes are TRBV6-6 and TRBJ2-6; 12 bases line up with TRBD1. Germline-derived CDR1 and CDR2 are MNHNY and SVGAGI (reference sequence). The trim removed 6 bases at V and 2 bases at J, leaving 2 bases unmatched. This CDR3 contains 16 residues. CDR3 coding DNA: TGTGCCAGCAGGGGACAGGGGGCGGCTGGGGCCAACGTCCTGACTTTC. Residues: CASRGQGAAGANVLTF.

This chain uses TRBV6-6 with TRBJ1-3; D possibly corresponds to TRBD1 (5 bases). The length of the CDR3 is 14 residues. Deletions cut 0 bases from V and 8 bases from J, with 11 bases between. The germline V gene has CDR1 MNHNY and CDR2 SVGAGI (reference sequence). Here the CDR3 reads CASSYSWGEDTIYF. Here the CDR3 DNA reads TGTGCCAGCAGTTACTCGTGGGGGGAAGACACCATATATTTT.

This rearrangement joins TRBV13 to TRBJ2-3, with 7 bases lining up with TRBD2. The CDR3 totals 13 residues. Germline V CDR1 and CDR2: PRHDT, FYEKMQ (reference sequence). With 10 bases clipped from V and 5 bases from J, the junction kept 9 bases outside the gene matches. DNA of the CDR3: TGTGCCACTGCTTGGGGGGGAGAAGATACGCAGTATTTT. Protein: CATAWGGEDTQYF.

The chain uses TRBV2 and TRBJ2-5, with TRBD2 as a possible D gene (6 bases). CDR3 length: 15 amino acids. Germline-derived CDR1 and CDR2 are SNHLY and FYNNEI. The germline V and J ends were trimmed by 3 bases and 7 bases, with 18 bases remaining between them. In DNA, the CDR3 is TGTGCCAGCAGTGAGGAGGGAGTTCGTCTAGGGACCCAGTACTTC. Encoded protein: CASSEEGVRLGTQYF.

The chain links TRBV5-1 to TRBJ1-2; D gene unclear. The CDR3 spans 14 residues. Trimming pared 4 bases from V and 8 bases from J, leaving 18 bases between. Germline lookup yields CDR1 SGHRS and CDR2 YFSETQ. The CDR3 is CASSLTAAERGYTF. The CDR3 DNA reads TGCGCCAGCAGCCTCACGGCGGCAGAAAGGGGCTACACCTTC.

This rearrangement joins TRBV2 to TRBJ1-2; no definite D call. Germline V gives CDR1 SNHLY, CDR2 FYNNEI. The CDR3 has 15 amino acids. The V and J ends lost 6 bases and 4 bases respectively, with 18 bases between them. DNA of the CDR3: TGTGCCAGCAGCCCCGGCCGGGAGCGTGGCTATGGCTACACCTTC. It specifies CASSPGRERGYGYTF.

This chain links TRBV27 with TRBJ1-6; TRBD1 matches 8 bases. CDR1 is MNHEY, CDR2 SMNVEV, per germline (reference sequence). The V gene end was trimmed by 6 bases and the J gene end by 9 bases; junction bases not matched to a gene: 16. This CDR3 spans 17 amino acids. The CDR3 DNA reads TGTGCCAGCAGATACGAGAAGGGTACAGGGGGGGGTTCACCCCTCCACTTT. Amino acid sequence: CASRYEKGTGGGSPLHF.

The rearrangement links TRBV2 to TRBJ2-7; possible D gene TRBD1, 5 bases. The CDR3 consists of 15 residues. The V gene lost 4 bases and the J gene lost 5 bases, with 18 bases spanning the gap. Germline lookup yields CDR1 SNHLY and CDR2 FYNNEI. In DNA form, the CDR3 reads TGTGCCAGCAGTGTCCTCTTTGGCAGGGAACACGAGCAGTACTTC. Its translation is CASSVLFGREHEQYF.

The chain joins TRBV9 to TRBJ1-2, with D perhaps TRBD1 (5 bases). CDR1 and CDR2 (germline): SGDLS, YYNGEE. This CDR3 contains 15 residues. V was clipped by 0 bases and J by 0 bases, with 9 bases between them. The CDR3: CASSVAQGSNYGYTF. The CDR3 DNA reads TGTGCCAGCAGCGTAGCCCAGGGTTCTAACTATGGCTACACCTTC.

The rearrangement joins TRBV13 to TRBJ1-5; a weak D match, TRBD1 (5 bases). V was trimmed by 2 bases and J by 2 bases, leaving 10 bases between them. The CDR3 totals 15 residues. Germline V CDR1 and CDR2: PRHDT, FYEKMQ (reference sequence). The CDR3 DNA sequence: TGTGCCAGCAGCTTATCCAGGGCTGGCAATCAGCCCCAGCATTTT. Translated: CASSLSRAGNQPQHF. The variable domain in full, completed from reference TRBV13 and TRBJ1-5, reads AAGVIQSPRHLIKEKRETATLKCYPIPRHDTVYWYQQGPGQDPQFLISFYEKMQSDKGSIPDRFSAQQFSDYHSELNMSSLELGDSALYFCASSLSRAGNQPQHFGDGTRLSIL.